The entry that follows covers one T cell receptor (beta chain) sequence. The assay was immunoSEQ multiplex PCR, and TCRdb's table has in-frame clones only and misses some. The sample shows hundreds of thousands of clones, around 82% of them seen only once. The sample is drawn from a study of blood T cell repertoires in COVID-19. Study context: Sites across the United States, Italy and Spain contributed samples from acute and convalescent COVID-19. Sample material is recorded as cDNA or gDNA derived from T cells, B-cell-depleted T cells, or PBMCs.

This CDR3 region has 15 residues. With V trimmed by 4 bases and J by 4 bases, 8 bases remained unmatched. Germline CDR1 LGHNA, CDR2 YNFKEQ. The V call is TRBV4-2, the J call TRBJ1-1, with 8 bases aligning to TRBD1. The sequencing input was peripheral blood. The sequence came from a woman aged 40 to 49 with active or convalescent COVID-19. The CDR3 sequence: CASSLDRGRITEAFF. The CDR3 region has the DNA TGTGCCAGCAGCCTCGACAGGGGCAGGATCACTGAAGCTTTCTTT.